This is a list of T cell receptor beta chains from one sample in a study of T cells in Graves' hyperthyroidism and ophthalmopathy. TCRdb called the multiplex PCR reads again in MiXCR, with one record for every CDR3 protein. The data hold nearly 600,000 distinct CDR3 sequences, with approximately 15% observed a single time. The sequenced sample consisted of blood. These receptors were taken from a woman aged 18-29 years with Graves' ophthalmopathy. CDR3s include the opening cysteine and the closing phenylalanine or tryptophan. The D gene is left open where the match is weak. A clone size is listed for some rows: how often the clone was seen (once, few, many), or a class if it is expanded.

CDR3aa: CASVLDYGYTF
CDR3nt: TGTGCCAGCGTACTCGACTATGGCTACACCTTC
abundance: NA
v_gene: TRBV7-9
d_gene: NA
j_gene: TRBJ1-2

CDR3aa: CAISDPAGAYNEQFF
CDR3nt: TGTGCCATCAGTGATCCAGCGGGAGCCTACAATGAGCAGTTCTTC
abundance: NA
v_gene: TRBV10-3
d_gene: TRBD2
j_gene: TRBJ2-1

CDR3aa: CASSDLRVRSTDTQYF
CDR3nt: TGTGCCAGCAGTGACCTCAGGGTCAGATCTACAGATACGCAGTATTTT
abundance: many
v_gene: TRBV2
d_gene: NA
j_gene: TRBJ2-3

CDR3aa: CSVEDREETQYF
CDR3nt: TGCAGCGTTGAAGATCGGGAAGAGACCCAGTACTTC
abundance: many
v_gene: TRBV29-1
d_gene: NA
j_gene: TRBJ2-5

CDR3aa: CASSPGTSADTQYF
CDR3nt: TGTGCCAGCAGCCCTGGGACTAGCGCAGATACGCAGTATTTT
abundance: few
v_gene: TRBV9
d_gene: TRBD2
j_gene: TRBJ2-3

CDR3aa: CASSSRDSPFQQYF
CDR3nt: TGTGCCAGCAGCTCCCGGGACTCCCCATTCCAGCAGTACTTC
abundance: many
v_gene: TRBV7-9
d_gene: NA
j_gene: TRBJ2-7

CDR3aa: CASTTPGQGTGYTF
CDR3nt: TGTGCCAGCACTACCCCGGGACAGGGGACTGGCTACACCTTC
abundance: NA
v_gene: TRBV28
d_gene: TRBD1
j_gene: TRBJ1-2

CDR3aa: CASSLRSGRAGTDTQYF
CDR3nt: TGTGCCAGCAGCTTACGGAGCGGGAGGGCCGGCACAGATACGCAGTATTTT
abundance: NA
v_gene: TRBV11-3
d_gene: TRBD2
j_gene: TRBJ2-3

CDR3aa: CASSLEVAGSRGGGQSSYNEQFF
CDR3nt: TGTGCCAGCAGCTTGGAGGTAGCGGGATCCAGGGGCGGGGGCCAGAGCTCCTACAATGAGCAGTTCTTC
abundance: NA
v_gene: TRBV7-9
d_gene: TRBD2
j_gene: TRBJ2-1

CDR3aa: CASSQDLGTGGNEQFF
CDR3nt: TGTGCCAGCAGCCAAGATCTCGGGACAGGGGGGAATGAGCAGTTCTTC
abundance: many
v_gene: TRBV3-1
d_gene: TRBD1
j_gene: TRBJ2-1

CDR3aa: CASSLGQDEKLFF
CDR3nt: TGCGCCAGCAGCTTAGGGCAGGATGAAAAACTGTTTTTT
abundance: many
v_gene: TRBV5-1
d_gene: NA
j_gene: TRBJ1-4

CDR3aa: CATCSETGSSYNEQFF
CDR3nt: TGTGCCACCTGTTCCGAGACAGGGAGCTCCTACAATGAGCAGTTCTTC
abundance: many
v_gene: TRBV12-3/TRBV12-4
d_gene: TRBD1
j_gene: TRBJ2-1

CDR3aa: CSVEATGQQETQYF
CDR3nt: TGCAGCGTTGAAGCCACAGGGCAGCAAGAGACCCAGTACTTC
abundance: few
v_gene: TRBV29-1
d_gene: NA
j_gene: TRBJ2-5

CDR3aa: CAVPPGTAGNTIYF
CDR3nt: TGTGCCGTCCCCCCGGGGACAGCTGGAAACACCATATATTTT
abundance: NA
v_gene: TRBV7-9
d_gene: TRBD1
j_gene: TRBJ1-3

CDR3aa: CASSQGRVEAFF
CDR3nt: TGTGCCAGCAGCCAGGGACGGGTAGAAGCTTTCTTT
abundance: many
v_gene: TRBV3-1
d_gene: NA
j_gene: TRBJ1-1

CDR3aa: CASSSPRDRLAGELFF
CDR3nt: TGTGCCAGCAGCTCGCCCAGGGACAGGCTCGCCGGGGAGCTGTTTTTT
abundance: few
v_gene: TRBV7-6
d_gene: TRBD1
j_gene: TRBJ2-2

CDR3aa: CASSETGDIQYF
CDR3nt: TGTGCCAGCAGTGAAACCGGGGACATTCAGTACTTC
abundance: many
v_gene: TRBV6-1
d_gene: NA
j_gene: TRBJ2-4

CDR3aa: CASSLAGQNNEQFF
CDR3nt: TGTGCCAGCAGTTTAGCAGGACAGAACAATGAGCAGTTCTTC
abundance: few
v_gene: TRBV27
d_gene: NA
j_gene: TRBJ2-1

CDR3aa: CASSYYGTAEKLFF
CDR3nt: TGTGCCAGCAGTTACTACGGGACAGCCGAAAAACTGTTTTTT
abundance: few
v_gene: TRBV6-5
d_gene: TRBD1
j_gene: TRBJ1-4

CDR3aa: CASSLSADRYSGNTIYF
CDR3nt: TGTGCCAGCAGTTTATCGGCCGACAGATACTCTGGAAACACCATATATTTT
abundance: many
v_gene: TRBV27
d_gene: NA
j_gene: TRBJ1-3

CDR3aa: CASRQGSLGGELFF
CDR3nt: TGTGCCAGCAGACAAGGGTCCCTCGGCGGGGAGCTGTTTTTT
abundance: NA
v_gene: TRBV6-1
d_gene: NA
j_gene: TRBJ2-2

CDR3aa: CASSIDRLEFF
CDR3nt: TGTGCCAGCAGCATAGACAGGCTGGAGTTCTTC
abundance: many
v_gene: TRBV7-9
d_gene: NA
j_gene: TRBJ2-1

CDR3aa: CATSGTGESNQPQHF
CDR3nt: TGTGCCACCAGCGGGACAGGGGAAAGCAATCAGCCCCAGCATTTT
abundance: NA
v_gene: TRBV15
d_gene: TRBD1
j_gene: TRBJ1-5

CDR3aa: CASSTPTRDSGGYTF
CDR3nt: TGTGCCAGCAGCACCCCAACACGGGACTCTGGAGGCTACACCTTC
abundance: NA
v_gene: TRBV9
d_gene: NA
j_gene: TRBJ1-2

CDR3aa: CASELSGANVLTF
CDR3nt: TGTGCCAGCGAACTCTCTGGGGCCAACGTCCTGACTTTC
abundance: NA
v_gene: TRBV6-1
d_gene: NA
j_gene: TRBJ2-6

CDR3aa: CASSQRGGSGDEQFF
CDR3nt: TGTGCCAGCAGCCAACGGGGGGGGTCTGGGGATGAGCAGTTCTTC
abundance: many
v_gene: TRBV3-1
d_gene: TRBD2
j_gene: TRBJ2-1

CDR3aa: CASSRDRGYEKLFF
CDR3nt: TGTGCCAGCAGTCGGGACAGGGGATACGAAAAACTGTTTTTT
abundance: few
v_gene: TRBV12-3/TRBV12-4
d_gene: TRBD1
j_gene: TRBJ1-4

CDR3aa: CSAGQGDQPQHF
CDR3nt: TGCAGTGCGGGACAGGGTGATCAGCCCCAGCATTTT
abundance: few
v_gene: TRBV20-1
d_gene: TRBD1
j_gene: TRBJ1-5

CDR3aa: CASSSRWTVNEQYF
CDR3nt: TGTGCCAGCAGCTCGAGGTGGACTGTTAACGAGCAGTACTTC
abundance: many
v_gene: TRBV7-2
d_gene: NA
j_gene: TRBJ2-7

CDR3aa: CASSPSSLGAGYQQYF
CDR3nt: TGTGCCAGCTCACCATCTTCTTTAGGAGCGGGGTATCAGCAGTACTTC
abundance: few
v_gene: TRBV18
d_gene: TRBD2
j_gene: TRBJ2-7

CDR3aa: CSARLPGGRSYEQYF
CDR3nt: TGCAGTGCTAGGTTACCAGGGGGAAGATCCTACGAGCAGTACTTC
abundance: NA
v_gene: TRBV20-1
d_gene: TRBD1
j_gene: TRBJ2-7

CDR3aa: CASSLTAGTDSYEQYF
CDR3nt: TGTGCCAGCAGCTTAACGGCCGGGACGGACTCCTACGAGCAGTACTTC
abundance: few
v_gene: TRBV7-2
d_gene: NA
j_gene: TRBJ2-7

CDR3aa: CASSIDRGPYEQYF
CDR3nt: TGTGCCAGTAGTATCGACAGGGGGCCCTACGAGCAGTACTTC
abundance: few
v_gene: TRBV19
d_gene: TRBD1
j_gene: TRBJ2-7

CDR3aa: CASRAQGTQYF
CDR3nt: TGTGCCAGCAGAGCCCAGGGAACCCAGTACTTC
abundance: many
v_gene: TRBV6-1
d_gene: NA
j_gene: TRBJ2-5

CDR3aa: CASRSGGGPTYEQYF
CDR3nt: TGTGCCAGCAGGTCCGGGGGCGGGCCGACCTACGAGCAGTACTTC
abundance: many
v_gene: TRBV6-1
d_gene: NA
j_gene: TRBJ2-7

CDR3aa: CSVEHRGADGYTF
CDR3nt: TGCAGCGTTGAACACCGAGGGGCCGATGGCTACACCTTC
abundance: many
v_gene: TRBV29-1
d_gene: NA
j_gene: TRBJ1-2

CDR3aa: CASSPLVFTYEQYF
CDR3nt: TGTGCCAGCTCACCACTAGTATTTACCTACGAGCAGTACTTC
abundance: many
v_gene: TRBV18
d_gene: NA
j_gene: TRBJ2-7

CDR3aa: CASSLEAGGPEAFF
CDR3nt: TGTGCCAGCAGCTTAGAGGCAGGGGGGCCCGAAGCTTTCTTT
abundance: NA
v_gene: TRBV7-8
d_gene: TRBD1
j_gene: TRBJ1-1

CDR3aa: CSAREGRGNSYTF
CDR3nt: TGCAGTGCTAGAGAGGGGAGGGGGAACAGCTACACCTTC
abundance: many
v_gene: TRBV20-1
d_gene: NA
j_gene: TRBJ1-2

CDR3aa: CASSPRGQGTGFIAEAFF
CDR3nt: TGTGCCAGCAGCCCCCGCGGACAGGGAACGGGTTTTATCGCTGAAGCTTTCTTT
abundance: many
v_gene: TRBV7-9
d_gene: TRBD1
j_gene: TRBJ1-1

CDR3aa: CSAMHRVVNEAFF
CDR3nt: TGCAGTGCTATGCACAGGGTGGTGAATGAAGCTTTCTTT
abundance: few
v_gene: TRBV20-1
d_gene: NA
j_gene: TRBJ1-1

CDR3aa: CASSRTGTGNIQYF
CDR3nt: TGTGCCAGCAGCCGGACAGGGACCGGGAACATTCAGTACTTC
abundance: many
v_gene: TRBV2
d_gene: TRBD1
j_gene: TRBJ2-4

CDR3aa: CASSSKGNSPLHF
CDR3nt: TGTGCCAGCAGTAGCAAGGGGAATTCACCCCTCCACTTT
abundance: few
v_gene: TRBV6-9
d_gene: NA
j_gene: TRBJ1-6

CDR3aa: CASRTEYSGNTIYF
CDR3nt: TGTGCCAGCAGGACTGAATACTCTGGAAACACCATATATTTT
abundance: many
v_gene: TRBV12-3/TRBV12-4
d_gene: NA
j_gene: TRBJ1-3

CDR3aa: CASSLMWGAEADTQYF
CDR3nt: TGTGCCAGCAGCTTAATGTGGGGGGCGGAAGCAGATACGCAGTATTTT
abundance: many
v_gene: TRBV7-3
d_gene: NA
j_gene: TRBJ2-3

CDR3aa: CASSIGSGPNYEQYF
CDR3nt: TGTGCCAGTAGTATCGGGAGCGGCCCCAATTACGAGCAGTACTTC
abundance: NA
v_gene: TRBV19
d_gene: NA
j_gene: TRBJ2-7

CDR3aa: CASSSPSQGSNIQYF
CDR3nt: TGTGCCAGCAGTTCCCCCTCACAGGGATCAAACATTCAGTACTTC
abundance: few
v_gene: TRBV27
d_gene: NA
j_gene: TRBJ2-4

CDR3aa: CASSLGGTGLGGEAFF
CDR3nt: TGTGCCAGCAGTTTAGGAGGGACAGGTCTGGGAGGTGAAGCTTTCTTT
abundance: many
v_gene: TRBV12-3/TRBV12-4
d_gene: TRBD1
j_gene: TRBJ1-1

CDR3aa: CASSSRLAGEGNEQFF
CDR3nt: TGTGCCAGCAGTTCCCGACTAGCGGGAGAGGGGAATGAGCAGTTCTTC
abundance: NA
v_gene: TRBV6-5
d_gene: TRBD2
j_gene: TRBJ2-1

CDR3aa: CASRTGGADTQYF
CDR3nt: TGTGCCAGTAGGACAGGGGGCGCAGATACGCAGTATTTT
abundance: few
v_gene: TRBV19
d_gene: TRBD1
j_gene: TRBJ2-3

CDR3aa: CASRAGTGDYEQYF
CDR3nt: TGTGCCAGCAGGGCCGGGACAGGGGACTACGAGCAGTACTTC
abundance: many
v_gene: TRBV2
d_gene: TRBD1
j_gene: TRBJ2-7

CDR3aa: CASSGGQGYEQYF
CDR3nt: TGTGCCAGCAGCGGTGGACAGGGGTACGAGCAGTACTTC
abundance: NA
v_gene: TRBV7-3
d_gene: TRBD1
j_gene: TRBJ2-7

CDR3aa: CASGRDFRGTGGYTF
CDR3nt: TGTGCCAGTGGACGCGACTTCAGGGGAACTGGTGGCTACACCTTC
abundance: NA
v_gene: TRBV6-1
d_gene: NA
j_gene: TRBJ1-2

CDR3aa: CSVILGGADTQYF
CDR3nt: TGCAGTGTCATATTAGGGGGAGCTGATACGCAGTATTTT
abundance: many
v_gene: TRBV20-1
d_gene: NA
j_gene: TRBJ2-3

CDR3aa: CAISSGQSTDTQYF
CDR3nt: TGTGCCATCAGCTCGGGACAGAGCACAGATACGCAGTATTTT
abundance: NA
v_gene: TRBV10-3
d_gene: TRBD1
j_gene: TRBJ2-3

CDR3aa: CASSRAGAVESRYF
CDR3nt: TGTGCCAGCAGTCGAGCGGGAGCCGTTGAGAGTCGGTACTTC
abundance: NA
v_gene: TRBV2
d_gene: TRBD2
j_gene: TRBJ2-5

CDR3aa: CATRQRERGETQYF
CDR3nt: TGTGCCACCAGACAGCGGGAGAGGGGAGAGACCCAGTACTTC
abundance: many
v_gene: TRBV28
d_gene: TRBD2
j_gene: TRBJ2-5